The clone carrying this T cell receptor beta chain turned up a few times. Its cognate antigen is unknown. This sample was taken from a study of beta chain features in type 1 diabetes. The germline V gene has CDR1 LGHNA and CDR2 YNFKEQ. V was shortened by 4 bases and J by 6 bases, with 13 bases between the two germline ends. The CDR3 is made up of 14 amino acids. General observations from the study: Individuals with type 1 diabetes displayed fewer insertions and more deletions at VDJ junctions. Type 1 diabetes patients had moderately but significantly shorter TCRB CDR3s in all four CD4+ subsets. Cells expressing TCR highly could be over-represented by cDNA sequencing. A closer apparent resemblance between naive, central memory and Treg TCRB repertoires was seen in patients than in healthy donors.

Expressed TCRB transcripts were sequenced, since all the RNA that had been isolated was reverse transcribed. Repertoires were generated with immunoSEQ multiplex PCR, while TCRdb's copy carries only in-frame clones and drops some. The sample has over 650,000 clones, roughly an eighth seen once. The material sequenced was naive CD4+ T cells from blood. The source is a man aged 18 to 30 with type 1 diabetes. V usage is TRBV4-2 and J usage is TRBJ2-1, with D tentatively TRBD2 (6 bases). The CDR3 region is CASSLLRDLNEQFF. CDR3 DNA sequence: TGTGCCAGCAGCCTACTGCGGGATCTCAATGAGCAGTTCTTC.